Following are 18 T cell receptor beta chains from one sample sequenced in a study of cytomegalovirus exposure and HLA in healthy donors. Amplification used 60 Vbeta primers and 13 Jbeta primers. Assay: immunoSEQ multiplex PCR; the TCRdb copy retains only in-frame clones and omits some. Among about 140,000 clones listed, around 80% were seen once. Sequenced sample: PBMCs. These receptor sequences come from a man aged 18 to 30 in good health and CMV-seropositive.

The CDR3 nucleotides read TGCGCCAGCAGCTTAGGACTTAGCATTGGAGAGACCCAGTACTTC. This sequence encodes CASSLGLSIGETQYF. The chain uses TRBV5-1 and TRBJ2-5; a weak D match, TRBD2 (5 bases). Trimming shortened V by 2 bases and J by 4 bases, and 15 bases separated the two germline ends. The CDR3 runs to 15 residues. Germline V gene sequence: CDR1 SGHRS, CDR2 YFSETQ.

The V and J genes are TRBV11-2 and TRBJ1-5; tentatively, D is TRBD1 (5 bases). This CDR3 region has 15 residues. Per the germline V gene, CDR1 is SGHAT and CDR2 is FQNNGV. Trimming stripped 5 bases from V and 5 bases from J, with 16 bases between. CDR3 protein: CASSKAPGGDQPQHF. CDR3 bases: TGTGCCAGCAGCAAGGCCCCAGGAGGGGATCAGCCCCAGCATTTT.

The chain recombines TRBV5-1 with TRBJ2-1; 7 bases are shared with TRBD2. The CDR3 has 18 amino acids. Trimming took 2 bases from V and 6 from J; bases not matched to a gene: 17. Looked up from germline, CDR1 is SGHRS and CDR2 is YFSETQ. In DNA form, the CDR3 reads TGCGCCAGCAGCTTACGGGGTAGCGGGTCTACTCTGGGCAATGAGCAGTTCTTC. Translated: CASSLRGSGSTLGNEQFF.

The chain links TRBV5-1 to TRBJ1-4; D is ambiguous. V was clipped by 0 bases and J by 10 bases, with 7 bases between them. Germline CDR1 is SGHRS and CDR2 is YFSETQ. CDR3 length equals 12 residues. The CDR3 loop reads CASSLAQVKLFF. CDR3 bases: TGCGCCAGCAGCTTGGCGCAGGTAAAACTGTTTTTT. The whole variable domain, filled in from reference TRBV5-1 and TRBJ1-4, reads KAGVTQTPRYLIKTRGQQVTLSCSPISGHRSVSWYQQTPGQGLQFLFEYFSETQRNKGNFPGRFSGRQFSNSRSEMNVSTLELGDSALYLCASSLAQVKLFFGSGTQLSVL.

The chain joins TRBV27 to TRBJ2-2; TRBD1 agrees at 8 bases. The CDR3 consists of 15 residues. J gave up 1 base and V 3 bases, and 1 base lay outside the gene matches. Germline CDR1 and CDR2: MNHEY and SMNVEV (reference sequence). The CDR3 loop is CASSFGTGNTGELFF. The CDR3 nucleotides read TGTGCCAGCAGTTTCGGGACAGGGAACACCGGGGAGCTGTTTTTT.

This CDR3 is CASSLPGLAGVEQYF. The CDR3 DNA reads TGCGCCAGCAGCCTTCCGGGACTAGCGGGAGTCGAGCAGTACTTC. V gene TRBV4-1 combines with J gene TRBJ2-7; the match to TRBD2 covers 14 bases. Germline CDR1 and CDR2: MGHRA and YSYEKL. This CDR3 comprises 15 residues. Unmatched junction bases numbered 5, after V lost 4 bases and J lost 6 bases.

There are a few counts of this clone. The V call is TRBV28, the J call TRBJ2-3; TRBD2 matches 8 bases. The CDR3 loop spans 15 amino acids. Germline V gene lookup returns CDR1 MDHEN and CDR2 SYDVKM. V dropped 6 bases and J dropped 4; count of bases not matched to a gene: 9. CDR3 sequence reads: CASSFGGGYSDTQYF. The CDR3 coding sequence is TGTGCCAGCAGCTTCGGGGGGGGATATTCAGATACGCAGTATTTT.

Only a few counts were recorded for this clone. V usage is TRBV27 and J usage is TRBJ2-2; 10 nucleotides align to TRBD2. Trimming at V came to 5 bases and at J to 4 bases, leaving 16 bases not matched to a gene. This CDR3 contains 19 residues. From germline, CDR1 is MNHEY and CDR2 SMNVEV (reference sequence). The CDR3 sequence: CASSLKGSGRAGGTGELFF. As DNA, the CDR3 is TGTGCCAGCAGTCTTAAGGGAAGCGGGAGGGCCGGGGGCACCGGGGAGCTGTTTTTT.

The V and J genes are TRBV6-6 and TRBJ1-4; TRBD1 is a possible D gene (6 bases). This CDR3 comprises 11 residues. Germline V gives CDR1 MNHNY, CDR2 SVGAGI (reference sequence). V was shortened by 6 bases and J by 7 bases, with 6 bases between the two germline ends. DNA of the CDR3: TGTGCCAGCAGGACAGGTGAAAAACTGTTTTTT. Its translation is CASRTGEKLFF.

The rearrangement links TRBV13 to TRBJ1-3; D gene uncertain. With 5 bases removed from V and 6 bases from J, the gap between germline ends came to 17 bases. Germline V lookup: CDR1 PRHDT, CDR2 FYEKMQ (reference sequence). This CDR3 region has 15 residues. CDR3 nucleotides: TGTGCCAGCAGCCCGAGACTGGACTTTTCAAACACCATATATTTT. Residues: CASSPRLDFSNTIYF. The full variable domain, completed using reference TRBV13 and TRBJ1-3, is AAGVIQSPRHLIKEKRETATLKCYPIPRHDTVYWYQQGPGQDPQFLISFYEKMQSDKGSIPDRFSAQQFSDYHSELNMSSLELGDSALYFCASSPRLDFSNTIYFGEGSWLTVV.

V usage is TRBV5-8 and J usage is TRBJ1-1; 10 nucleotides line up with TRBD1. Germline CDR1 and CDR2: SGHTS and YDEGEE. The CDR3 is 16 residues long. V shed 3 bases and J 3 bases; nucleotides not matched to a gene: 8. CDR3 amino acids: CASSSIIGTGDTEAFF. CDR3 nucleotide sequence: TGTGCCAGCAGCTCCATAATCGGGACAGGGGACACTGAAGCTTTCTTT.

V and J are TRBV5-1 and TRBJ2-3; 7 bases match TRBD2. CDR1 and CDR2 from the germline V gene are SGHRS and YFSETQ. With 3 bases clipped from V and 5 bases from J, the junction kept 9 bases outside the gene matches. The CDR3 covers 15 residues. The CDR3 spells CASSSSGAEGDTQYF. In DNA, the CDR3 is TGCGCCAGCAGCTCTAGCGGAGCCGAGGGAGATACGCAGTATTTT.

This clone was counted once. The chain employs TRBV6-5 and TRBJ2-2; 7 nucleotides agree with TRBD1. Trimming removed 6 bases from V and 6 bases from J; junction bases left unmatched: 7. The CDR3 spans 14 residues. The germline V gene has CDR1 MNHEY and CDR2 SVGAGI. CDR3 in DNA: TGTGCCAGCAGATACCCCCAGGGGGCCGGGGAGCTGTTTTTT. This codes for CASRYPQGAGELFF.

By sample share, this clone is medium-sized. The chain recombines TRBV6-6 with TRBJ2-7, with 9 bases identical to TRBD2. Germline CDR1 reads MNHNY; CDR2 reads SVGAGI (reference sequence). The CDR3 has 12 amino acids. Trimming at V came to 8 bases and at J to 4 bases, leaving 3 bases not matched to a gene. The CDR3 DNA sequence: TGTGCCAGCGCGGGAGGGGGTTACGAGCAGTACTTC. The encoded protein is CASAGGGYEQYF.

Worth noting for this clone: The identical CDR3 is also encoded by other nucleotide sequences in the sample. CDR3 in DNA: TGCGCCAGCAGCCGCACGGGGCTAGCGGGAGCAGGAGAGACCCAGTACTTC. It codes for CASSRTGLAGAGETQYF. This chain connects TRBV4-1 to TRBJ2-5, with TRBD2 matching over 10 bases. The CDR3 spans 17 residues. Germline loops: CDR1 MGHRA, CDR2 YSYEKL. With 4 bases clipped from V and 4 bases from J, the junction kept 12 bases outside the gene matches.

The genes are TRBV27 and TRBJ1-2; TRBD1 is a possible D gene (5 bases). This CDR3 has 14 amino acids. CDR1 and CDR2 (germline): MNHEY, SMNVEV (reference sequence). V was cut by 0 bases and J by 2 bases, with 7 bases left in between. The CDR3 DNA reads as TGTGCCAGCAGTTTATCGGGGGGGAACTATGGCTACACCTTC. Protein sequence: CASSLSGGNYGYTF.

The J gene is TRBJ1-2, the V gene TRBV7-9, with D possibly matching TRBD1 (5 bases). The germline V and J ends were trimmed by 6 bases and 9 bases, with 20 bases remaining between them. Germline V lookup: CDR1 SEHNR, CDR2 FQNEAQ (reference sequence). The CDR3 consists of 14 residues. CDR3 protein: CASSLITGNVSYTF. Here the CDR3 DNA reads TGTGCCAGCAGTCTGATCACAGGAAATGTGAGCTACACCTTC.

The chain joins TRBV5-6 to TRBJ2-1; 10 bases agree with TRBD1. Germline V lookup: CDR1 SGHDT, CDR2 YYEEEE. V shed 3 bases and J 4 bases; nucleotides not matched to a gene: 4. The CDR3 contains 15 residues. DNA for the CDR3: TGTGCCAGCAGCTCACCGGGACAGGGGTACAATGAGCAGTTCTTC. It encodes CASSSPGQGYNEQFF.